This TCR beta chain came from a study of blood T cell repertoires in COVID-19. Study background: The study drew acute and convalescent COVID-19 samples from the United States, Italy and Spain.

CDR3 size: 13 residues. From germline, CDR1 is LNHDA and CDR2 SQIVND (reference sequence). V dropped 5 bases and J dropped 6 bases, with 11 bases sitting between them. Libraries were prepared by immunoSEQ multiplex PCR; TCRdb keeps only in-frame clonotypes and omits some of them. The sample holds roughly 160,000 clones, 84% seen once. The chain carries TRBV19 and TRBJ1-5; no clear D gene. The clonotype was recovered from a man between 70 and 80 years old with active or convalescent COVID-19. What was sequenced was peripheral blood. The CDR3 nucleotides read TGTGCCAGTAGTCCCGGGATTCTTCAGCCCCAGCATTTT. This sequence encodes CASSPGILQPQHF.